This T cell receptor (beta chain) derives from a study of blood T cell repertoires in COVID-19. Study background: Sites in the United States, Italy and Spain provided acute and convalescent COVID-19 samples. PBMCs, B-cell-depleted T cells, or T cells provided the cDNA or gDNA that made up the material.

As handled by the study authors: Reference gene primer amplification in the assay estimated nucleated cell counts. TCRdb keeps only in-frame clones here, not all; method: immunoSEQ multiplex PCR. V and J calls and clone size are as listed in that table; D and trimming were resolved from the DNA. The sample carries 300,000 to 450,000 clones, 85% to 90% recorded once. Donors of Cohort 3 who recovered were those that had two negative PCRs, clearance, or symptom resolution. The ends were cut back, 2 bases at V and 1 base at J, with 8 bases in the middle. This CDR3 spans 14 amino acids. The V gene's germline CDR1 is MNHNS and CDR2 SASEGT.

The sequence came from a woman between 18 and 29 years old who had recovered from COVID-19. The chain recombines TRBV6-1 with TRBJ1-1; unclear D gene. Sequenced: PBMCs or T cells enriched from blood (not recorded which). As DNA, the CDR3 is TGTGCCAGCAGTGAATATCGCGGGAACACTGAAGCTTTCTTT. Its translation is CASSEYRGNTEAFF.